The 17 T cell receptor beta chains listed next were all sequenced from one sample in a study of cytomegalovirus exposure and HLA in healthy donors. 13 Jbeta primers and 60 Vbeta primers were used for the PCR. Libraries were prepared by immunoSEQ multiplex PCR; TCRdb keeps only in-frame clonotypes and omits some of them. This table holds 150,000 to 200,000 clones, roughly 80% found once. The sequencing sample was made of PBMCs. The receptors were sampled from a man aged 40-50 years in good health and CMV-seronegative.

This chain links TRBV9 with TRBJ2-1; D not resolved. CDR3 size: 11 residues. From germline, CDR1 is SGDLS and CDR2 YYNGEE. V was clipped by 3 bases and J by 9 bases, with 7 bases between them. Here the CDR3 DNA reads TGTGCCAGCAGCGCCCTGCGTGAGCAGTTCTTC. This encodes CASSALREQFF.

V gene TRBV7-2 combines with J gene TRBJ1-1; D perhaps matches TRBD1 (5 bases). CDR1 SGHTA and CDR2 FQGNSA come from the germline V gene. Trimming took 3 bases from V and 11 from J, leaving 13 bases between them. This CDR3 comprises 12 residues. The CDR3 nucleotides read TGTGCCAGCAGCTTTCCCCCAGGGATGGCTTTCTTT. Encoded protein: CASSFPPGMAFF.

The chain links TRBV5-1 to TRBJ2-7; TRBD1 matches 7 bases. Germline trimming cut 0 bases from V and 4 bases from J; bases unmatched to any gene: 7. The CDR3 consists of 15 residues. Germline CDR1 and CDR2: SGHRS and YFSETQ. CDR3 amino acids: CASSLAYRGVYEQYF. The DNA of the CDR3 is TGCGCCAGCAGCTTGGCCTACAGGGGCGTATACGAGCAGTACTTC.

The chain employs TRBV7-9 and TRBJ2-7; the match to TRBD1 covers 8 bases. V gave up 5 bases and J gave up 2 bases; unmatched junction bases: 5. The CDR3 has 14 amino acids. Germline values: CDR1 SEHNR, CDR2 FQNEAQ (reference sequence). The CDR3 protein is CASSRQGRTYEQYF. For the CDR3, the DNA is TGTGCCAGCAGCCGACAGGGGAGGACCTACGAGCAGTACTTC.

This chain uses TRBV11-3 with TRBJ2-3; 9 positions match TRBD2. The CDR3 is 15 amino acids. The junction had 5 bases not matched to a gene; V was cut back by 1 base and J by 6 bases. Germline lookup yields CDR1 SGHNT and CDR2 YENEEA. Here the CDR3 DNA reads TGTGCCAGCAGCTTAGTGGCGGGGGGGCTTGATACGCAGTATTTT. This codes for CASSLVAGGLDTQYF. The full variable domain, rest sourced from reference TRBV11-3 and TRBJ2-3, is EAGVVQSPRYKIIEKKQPVAFWCNPISGHNTLYWYLQNLGQGPELLIRYENEEAVDDSQLPKDRFSAERLKGVDSTLKIQPAELGDSAVYLCASSLVAGGLDTQYFGPGTRLTVL.

The rearrangement links TRBV5-4 to TRBJ2-7; 14 bases are a match to TRBD2. The V segment lost 4 bases and the J segment 6 bases; nucleotides outside the gene matches: 12. This CDR3 has 17 residues. Germline lookup yields CDR1 SGHNT and CDR2 YYREEE (reference sequence). The CDR3 sequence is CASSPARTSGRSGEQYF. In DNA, the CDR3 is TGTGCCAGCAGCCCGGCTAGGACTAGCGGGAGGTCGGGCGAGCAGTACTTC.

This chain joins TRBV14 and TRBJ2-7, with D perhaps TRBD2 (7 bases). This CDR3 is 17 amino acids long. Germline assignment: CDR1 SGHDN and CDR2 FVKESK. With 0 bases removed from V and 2 bases from J, the gap between germline ends came to 17 bases. CDR3 in amino acids: CASSQEWGLAEPYEQYF. CDR3 nucleotides: TGTGCCAGCAGCCAAGAATGGGGGCTAGCGGAACCCTACGAGCAGTACTTC.

The chain employs TRBV5-6 and TRBJ2-7, with D tentatively TRBD1 (6 bases). This CDR3 region has 15 residues. The germline V gene encodes CDR1 SGHDT and CDR2 YYEEEE. V shed 5 bases and J shed 0 bases, with 15 bases lying between them. CDR3 protein: CASRTQGKLSYEQYF. The CDR3 DNA reads TGTGCCAGCAGAACACAGGGAAAGCTCTCCTACGAGCAGTACTTC.

This sequence joins TRBV4-2 and TRBJ1-3; D call uncertain. Germline loops: CDR1 LGHNA, CDR2 YNFKEQ. CDR3 length equals 15 residues. The V gene lost 4 bases and the J gene lost 0 bases, with 10 bases spanning the gap. CDR3 loop: CASSPSRGSGNTIYF. CDR3 DNA sequence: TGTGCCAGCAGCCCGAGCCGGGGCTCTGGAAACACCATATATTTT.

The rearrangement uses TRBV6-5 and TRBJ1-1; no firm D call. CDR3 length: 15 residues. Germline lookup yields CDR1 MNHEY and CDR2 SVGAGI. V was clipped by 4 bases and J by 0 bases, with 12 bases between them. The DNA of the CDR3 is TGTGCCAGCAGTTCCCGGTTAACGATGAACACTGAAGCTTTCTTT. Protein sequence: CASSSRLTMNTEAFF.

This chain connects TRBV5-4 to TRBJ1-5, with D hard to call. V was trimmed by 0 bases and J by 9 bases, leaving 7 bases between them. From germline, CDR1 is SGHNT and CDR2 YYREEE (reference sequence). This CDR3 region has 12 residues. The CDR3 DNA sequence: TGTGCCAGCAGCTTGGGCGAGGGGCCCCAGCATTTT. Translation gives CASSLGEGPQHF.

This sequence joins TRBV7-3 and TRBJ2-7, with TRBD1 matching over 10 bases. The germline gives CDR1 SGHTA, CDR2 FQGTGA. The CDR3 runs to 14 residues. Unmatched junction bases numbered 2, after V lost 3 bases and J lost 3 bases. DNA of the CDR3: TGTGCCAGCAGCTTGGGACAGGGGTTCTACGAGCAGTACTTC. It encodes CASSLGQGFYEQYF.

The chain is built from TRBV5-4 and TRBJ2-3, with 7 bases aligning to TRBD2. Trimming took 4 bases from V and 0 from J; bases not matched to a gene: 2. The CDR3 totals 14 residues. Germline V gene lookup returns CDR1 SGHNT and CDR2 YYREEE (reference sequence). CDR3: CASSPSGSTDTQYF. The CDR3 DNA is TGTGCCAGCAGCCCTAGCGGTAGCACAGATACGCAGTATTTT. Using reference TRBV5-4 and TRBJ2-3 for the parts outside the CDR3, the full variable domain is ETGVTQSPTHLIKTRGQQVTLRCSSQSGHNTVSWYQQALGQGPQFIFQYYREEENGRGNFPPRFSGLQFPNYSSELNVNALELDDSALYLCASSPSGSTDTQYFGPGTRLTVL.

The chain links TRBV2 to TRBJ1-1; no reliable D call. CDR1 is SNHLY, CDR2 FYNNEI, per germline. This CDR3 is built from 15 residues. V dropped 4 bases and J dropped 4 bases, with 16 bases sitting between them. CDR3 sequence reads: CASSVGEVRATEAFF. For the CDR3, the DNA is TGTGCCAGCAGTGTTGGGGAGGTTAGGGCCACTGAAGCTTTCTTT. Combining the CDR3 with reference TRBV2 and TRBJ1-1 gives the whole variable domain EPEVTQTPSHQVTQMGQEVILRCVPISNHLYFYWYRQILGQKVEFLVSFYNNEISEKSEIFDDQFSVERPDGSNFTLKIRSTKLEDSAMYFCASSVGEVRATEAFFGQGTRLTVV.

The chain is built from TRBV7-2 and TRBJ1-2; a weak D match, TRBD1 (6 bases). CDR1 and CDR2 (germline): SGHTA, FQGNSA. Trimming cost V 5 bases and J 5 bases, with 21 bases left between them. There are 16 residues in the CDR3. CDR3 sequence: CASSQRAGTYRYGYTF. CDR3 bases: TGTGCCAGCAGCCAACGGGCAGGGACATATCGGTATGGCTACACCTTC.

The rearrangement uses TRBV28 and TRBJ1-3; the D gene is possibly TRBD1 (5 bases). Germline V gene sequence: CDR1 MDHEN, CDR2 SYDVKM. The V and J ends lost 1 base and 1 base respectively, with 8 bases between them. CDR3 length: 15 amino acids. The CDR3: CASSLLGGSGNTIYF. The CDR3 DNA sequence: TGTGCCAGCAGTTTATTGGGGGGGTCTGGAAACACCATATATTTT.

This clone was detected a few times. V gene TRBV7-2 combines with J gene TRBJ1-2; possible D gene TRBD1, 6 bases. The germline gives CDR1 SGHTA, CDR2 FQGNSA. V was trimmed by 4 bases and J by 2 bases, leaving 8 bases between them. The CDR3 covers 13 residues. The CDR3 DNA follows: TGTGCCAGCAGCTCCACAGGGAACTATGGCTACACCTTC. This encodes CASSSTGNYGYTF.